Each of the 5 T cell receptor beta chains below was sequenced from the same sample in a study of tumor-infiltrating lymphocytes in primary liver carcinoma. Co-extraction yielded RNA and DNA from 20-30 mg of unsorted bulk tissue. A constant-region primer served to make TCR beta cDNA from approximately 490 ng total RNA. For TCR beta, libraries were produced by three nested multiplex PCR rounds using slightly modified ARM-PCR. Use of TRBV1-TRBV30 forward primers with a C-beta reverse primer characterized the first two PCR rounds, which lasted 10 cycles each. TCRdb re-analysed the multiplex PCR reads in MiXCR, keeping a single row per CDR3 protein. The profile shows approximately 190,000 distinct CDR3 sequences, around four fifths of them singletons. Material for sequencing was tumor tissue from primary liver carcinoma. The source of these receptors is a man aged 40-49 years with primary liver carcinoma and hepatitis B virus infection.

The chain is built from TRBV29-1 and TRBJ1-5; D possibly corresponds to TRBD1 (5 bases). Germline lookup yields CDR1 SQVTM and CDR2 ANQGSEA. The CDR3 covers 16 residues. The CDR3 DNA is TGCATCGTCCAGGCAGGGCCAGCCAGAGGGAATCAGCCCCAGCATTTT. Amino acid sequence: CIVQAGPARGNQPQHF.

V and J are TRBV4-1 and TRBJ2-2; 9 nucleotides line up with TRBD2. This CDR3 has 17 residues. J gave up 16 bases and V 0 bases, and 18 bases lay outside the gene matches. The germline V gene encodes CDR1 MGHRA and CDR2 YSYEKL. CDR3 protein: CASSQDPKRGAIGKQFF. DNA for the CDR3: TGCGCCAGCAGCCAAGACCCTAAGCGGGGGGCGATCGGGAAGCAGTTTTTT.

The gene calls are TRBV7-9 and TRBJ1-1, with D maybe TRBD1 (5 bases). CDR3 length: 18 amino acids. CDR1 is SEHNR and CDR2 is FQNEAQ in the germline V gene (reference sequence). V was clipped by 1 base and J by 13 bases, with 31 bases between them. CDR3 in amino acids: CASSLGQLRPGPNTDGFF. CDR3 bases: TGTGCCAGCAGCTTAGGCCAACTCCGTCCGGGACCGAACACTGATGGTTTCTTT.

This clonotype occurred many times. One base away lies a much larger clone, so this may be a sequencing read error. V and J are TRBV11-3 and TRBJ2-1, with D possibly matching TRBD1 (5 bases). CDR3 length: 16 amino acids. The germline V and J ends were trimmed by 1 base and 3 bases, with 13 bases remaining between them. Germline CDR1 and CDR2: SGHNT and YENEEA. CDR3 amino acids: CASSLAAGADYNEQFF. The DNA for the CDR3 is TGTGCCAGCAGCTTAGCTGCTGGGGCAGACTACAATGAGCAGTTCTTC.

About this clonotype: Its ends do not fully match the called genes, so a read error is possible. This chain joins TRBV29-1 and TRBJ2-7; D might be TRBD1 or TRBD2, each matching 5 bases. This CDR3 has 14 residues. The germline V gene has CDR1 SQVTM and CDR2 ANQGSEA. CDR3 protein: CSARGRGRSYKQYF. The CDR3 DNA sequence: TGCAGCGCAAGGGGTCGAGGGAGATCCTACAAGCAATACTTC.